These T cell receptor beta chains were read from a single sample in a study of tumor-infiltrating lymphocytes in primary liver carcinoma. TCRdb itself ran the multiplex PCR reads through MiXCR, one entry per CDR3 protein. The data show 310,000 or so distinct CDR3 sequences, with 50% to 75% seen just once and about 18% held by the top ten. Material: peripheral blood. These receptors originate from a woman aged 25 to 39 with primary liver carcinoma and hepatitis B virus infection. The CDR3 runs from the conserved cysteine through the conserved F or W. Each record gives: J gene, D gene, V gene, clone size, CDR3 protein, CDR3 DNA. A D gene is named only where the DNA matches it firmly. The size of a clone is reported for some rows only, either as once, few or many, or as a class for expanded clones.

j_gene: TRBJ2-1; d_gene: -; v_gene: TRBV12-3/TRBV12-4; abundance: many; CDR3aa: CASSYPFNEQFF; CDR3nt: TGTGCCAGCAGTTACCCTTTCAATGAGCAGTTCTTC
j_gene: TRBJ2-7; d_gene: -; v_gene: TRBV5-6; abundance: once; CDR3aa: CASTLGHDLSYEQYF; CDR3nt: TGTGCCAGCACCCTAGGTCACGACCTCTCCTACGAGCAGTACTTC
j_gene: TRBJ2-3; d_gene: -; v_gene: TRBV29-1; abundance: many; CDR3aa: CGAGYTDTQYF; CDR3nt: TGCGGCGCAGGGTACACAGATACGCAGTATTTT
j_gene: TRBJ1-1; d_gene: -; v_gene: TRBV6-5; abundance: few; CDR3aa: CASSYSQASTEAFF; CDR3nt: TGTGCCAGCAGTTACTCCCAGGCGAGCACTGAAGCTTTCTTT
j_gene: TRBJ2-7; d_gene: TRBD1; v_gene: TRBV10-3; abundance: -; CDR3aa: CAISDPDRGDMCEQYF; CDR3nt: TGTGCCATCAGTGATCCCGACAGGGGGGATATGTGCGAGCAGTACTTC
j_gene: TRBJ2-7; d_gene: -; v_gene: TRBV7-9; abundance: many; CDR3aa: CASSLARGEQYF; CDR3nt: TGTGCCAGCAGCTTAGCCCGGGGCGAGCAGTACTTC
j_gene: TRBJ1-1; d_gene: -; v_gene: TRBV7-9; abundance: -; CDR3aa: CASSPVGAGRTFF; CDR3nt: TGTGCCAGCAGCCCGGTCGGGGCAGGTAGGACTTTCTTT
j_gene: TRBJ2-5; d_gene: -; v_gene: TRBV12-5; abundance: few; CDR3aa: CASGGTRTQYF; CDR3nt: TGTGCTAGTGGGGGGACGAGGACCCAGTACTTC
j_gene: TRBJ2-7; d_gene: TRBD2; v_gene: TRBV11-2; abundance: -; CDR3aa: CASSLAWTSGLLVYF; CDR3nt: TGTGCCAGTAGCTTAGCATGGACTAGCGGCCTTTTGGTGTACTTC
j_gene: TRBJ1-4; d_gene: -; v_gene: TRBV11-3; abundance: -; CDR3aa: CDCSRRGKKLFF; CDR3nt: TGTGATTGCTCCCGAAGAGGAAAAAAACTGTTTTTT
j_gene: TRBJ2-5; d_gene: TRBD2; v_gene: TRBV6-2/TRBV6-3; abundance: many; CDR3aa: CASTELAGVVETQYF; CDR3nt: TGTGCCAGCACCGAACTAGCGGGAGTCGTGGAGACCCAGTACTTC
j_gene: TRBJ2-2; d_gene: -; v_gene: TRBV11-2; abundance: -; CDR3aa: CVSKLSRYGGAGELFF; CDR3nt: TGTGTCAGCAAGCTTAGCAGGTATGGTGGTGCCGGGGAGCTGTTTTTT
j_gene: TRBJ2-4; d_gene: -; v_gene: TRBV6-5; abundance: -; CDR3aa: CASSYSMVGLAKNIQYF; CDR3nt: TGTGCCAGCAGTTACTCGATGGTGGGACTAGCCAAAAACATTCAGTACTTC
j_gene: TRBJ1-1; d_gene: TRBD1; v_gene: TRBV7-9; abundance: few; CDR3aa: CASSFGQGAENTEAFF; CDR3nt: TGTGCCAGCAGCTTCGGACAGGGGGCGGAGAACACTGAAGCTTTCTTT
j_gene: TRBJ2-1; d_gene: TRBD2; v_gene: TRBV11-2; abundance: few; CDR3aa: CASSLGLAGGARIEQFF; CDR3nt: TGTGCCAGCAGCTTAGGACTAGCGGGAGGGGCTAGGATTGAGCAGTTCTTC
j_gene: TRBJ1-4; d_gene: -; v_gene: TRBV7-9; abundance: few; CDR3aa: CASSPRPASEKLFF; CDR3nt: TGTGCCAGCAGCCCCCGTCCGGCTAGTGAAAAACTGTTTTTT
j_gene: TRBJ1-1; d_gene: -; v_gene: TRBV12-3/TRBV12-4; abundance: many; CDR3aa: CASTFRLGNTEAFF; CDR3nt: TGTGCCAGCACCTTCAGGCTTGGGAACACTGAAGCTTTCTTT
j_gene: TRBJ2-7; d_gene: TRBD1; v_gene: TRBV6-2/TRBV6-3; abundance: -; CDR3aa: CAGSSQQGTGGYEQYF; CDR3nt: TGTGCCGGCAGTTCCCAGCAAGGGACAGGAGGCTACGAGCAGTACTTC
j_gene: TRBJ2-3; d_gene: -; v_gene: TRBV4-1; abundance: many; CDR3aa: CASSQQSRTGTSTDTQYF; CDR3nt: TGCGCCAGCAGCCAACAATCACGGACGGGGACGAGCACAGATACGCAGTATTTT
j_gene: TRBJ2-1; d_gene: -; v_gene: TRBV12-3/TRBV12-4; abundance: many; CDR3aa: CASSRRTEGDYNEQFF; CDR3nt: TGTGCCAGCAGCCGACGGACCGAGGGGGACTACAATGAGCAGTTCTTC
j_gene: TRBJ2-1; d_gene: -; v_gene: TRBV4-3; abundance: few; CDR3aa: CASSQDLASRRSDEQFF; CDR3nt: TGCGCCAGCAGCCAAGATCTAGCTAGCAGGAGGTCTGATGAGCAGTTCTTC
j_gene: TRBJ1-1; d_gene: -; v_gene: TRBV12-3/TRBV12-4; abundance: many; CDR3aa: CASRRAGQEAFF; CDR3nt: TGTGCCAGCAGACGGGCCGGACAGGAAGCTTTCTTT
j_gene: TRBJ1-1; d_gene: -; v_gene: TRBV30; abundance: few; CDR3aa: CAWGRVGRDTEAFF; CDR3nt: TGTGCCTGGGGAAGAGTAGGGAGGGACACTGAAGCTTTCTTT
j_gene: TRBJ1-2; d_gene: -; v_gene: TRBV11-2; abundance: -; CDR3aa: CASSSQRGGVSDYAF; CDR3nt: TGTGCCAGCAGCTCCCAACGGGGGGGAGTTAGTGACTACGCCTTC
j_gene: TRBJ2-3; d_gene: -; v_gene: TRBV19; abundance: -; CDR3aa: CASSISTDTQYF; CDR3nt: TGTGCCAGTAGTATTAGCACAGATACGCAGTATTTT
j_gene: TRBJ2-7; d_gene: -; v_gene: TRBV6-2/TRBV6-3; abundance: few; CDR3aa: CASLPGLRSYEQYF; CDR3nt: TGTGCCAGCCTCCCGGGACTCCGATCCTACGAGCAGTACTTC
j_gene: TRBJ2-7; d_gene: TRBD2; v_gene: TRBV10-2; abundance: -; CDR3aa: CASLTSGMYEQYF; CDR3nt: TGCGCCAGCTTGACTAGCGGGATGTACGAGCAGTACTTC
j_gene: TRBJ2-5; d_gene: -; v_gene: TRBV4-1; abundance: -; CDR3aa: CASSQGLGGKETQYF; CDR3nt: TGCGCCAGCAGCCAAGGCCTAGGGGGGAAAGAGACCCAGTACTTC
j_gene: TRBJ1-5; d_gene: -; v_gene: TRBV6-2/TRBV6-3; abundance: -; CDR3aa: CASRPNLLDNNQPQHF; CDR3nt: TGTGCCAGCAGGCCTAATTTGCTTGATAACAATCAGCCCCAGCATTTT
j_gene: TRBJ1-1; d_gene: -; v_gene: TRBV7-9; abundance: -; CDR3aa: CTSSGGSTEAFF; CDR3nt: TGTACCAGCAGCGGCGGGAGCACTGAAGCTTTCTTT
j_gene: TRBJ2-3; d_gene: TRBD2; v_gene: TRBV4-1; abundance: -; CDR3aa: CTNSLGGRADTQYF; CDR3nt: TGCACCAACAGCTTGGGGGGGAGGGCAGATACGCAGTATTTT
j_gene: TRBJ2-3; d_gene: -; v_gene: TRBV4-1; abundance: many; CDR3aa: CASSQENPPRDTQYF; CDR3nt: TGCGCCAGCAGCCAAGAAAACCCCCCACGGGATACGCAGTATTTT
j_gene: TRBJ1-4; d_gene: TRBD1; v_gene: TRBV12-3/TRBV12-4; abundance: few; CDR3aa: CASTKDRGHEKLFF; CDR3nt: TGTGCCAGCACGAAGGACAGGGGTCATGAAAAACTGTTTTTT
j_gene: TRBJ2-2; d_gene: -; v_gene: TRBV27; abundance: -; CDR3aa: CARSLYSGVEVTGELFF; CDR3nt: TGTGCCAGAAGTCTCTATTCAGGGGTGGAGGTTACCGGGGAGCTGTTTTTT
j_gene: TRBJ1-2; d_gene: -; v_gene: TRBV14; abundance: once; CDR3aa: CASSRISSNSRIRGYTF; CDR3nt: TGTGCCAGCAGCCGGATCTCGTCGAACAGTCGTATACGTGGCTACACCTTC
j_gene: TRBJ1-5; d_gene: -; v_gene: TRBV4-1; abundance: few; CDR3aa: CASSPGGGGVISQPQHF; CDR3nt: TGCGCCAGCAGCCCAGGTGGCGGAGGAGTCATCAGTCAGCCCCAGCATTTT
j_gene: TRBJ2-6; d_gene: -; v_gene: TRBV28; abundance: -; CDR3aa: CASSLRSPPGANILTF; CDR3nt: TGTGCCAGCAGTTTACGCAGTCCCCCTGGGGCCAACATCCTGACTTTC
j_gene: TRBJ2-2; d_gene: TRBD1; v_gene: TRBV4-1; abundance: -; CDR3aa: CASRQSTGGGTGELFF; CDR3nt: TGCGCCAGCAGGCAGTCGACAGGGGGGGGCACCGGGGAGTTGTTTTTT
j_gene: TRBJ2-1; d_gene: -; v_gene: TRBV11-2; abundance: -; CDR3aa: CASSHRRGLYDEQFF; CDR3nt: TGTGCCAGCAGCCACCGCCGGGGATTGTACGATGAGCAGTTCTTC
j_gene: TRBJ2-3; d_gene: -; v_gene: TRBV7-9; abundance: -; CDR3aa: CASSLGSGSADTLYF; CDR3nt: TGTGCCAGCAGCTTAGGTTCGGGGTCGGCAGATACGCTGTATTTT
j_gene: TRBJ1-1; d_gene: -; v_gene: TRBV7-9; abundance: few; CDR3aa: CASRVPLRGIDAFF; CDR3nt: TGTGCCAGCAGGGTCCCCCTTAGGGGCATAGACGCTTTCTTT
j_gene: TRBJ2-3; d_gene: TRBD2; v_gene: TRBV29-1; abundance: -; CDR3aa: CSVRDYTDTQYF; CDR3nt: TGCAGCGTCCGGGACTACACAGATACGCAGTATTTT
j_gene: TRBJ2-1; d_gene: TRBD2; v_gene: TRBV28; abundance: few; CDR3aa: CASRTSGRGDEQFF; CDR3nt: TGTGCCAGCAGGACTAGCGGGAGAGGTGATGAGCAGTTCTTC
j_gene: TRBJ2-4; d_gene: -; v_gene: TRBV28; abundance: -; CDR3aa: CASSSRDSPLRIQYF; CDR3nt: TGTGCCAGCAGTTCCCGGGACTCTCCCCTTCGCATTCAGTACTTC
j_gene: TRBJ2-3; d_gene: -; v_gene: TRBV4-1; abundance: many; CDR3aa: CASSLMITDTQYF; CDR3nt: TGCGCCAGCAGCCTCATGATCACAGATACGCAGTATTTT
j_gene: TRBJ2-1; d_gene: TRBD2; v_gene: TRBV6-5; abundance: once; CDR3aa: CASSRLADYDEQFF; CDR3nt: TGTGCCAGTAGTCGACTAGCGGATTACGATGAGCAGTTCTTC
j_gene: TRBJ2-1; d_gene: TRBD2; v_gene: TRBV10-3; abundance: few; CDR3aa: CAISEREGEGEQFF; CDR3nt: TGTGCCATCAGTGAGCGGGAGGGCGAAGGGGAGCAGTTCTTC
j_gene: TRBJ2-2; d_gene: -; v_gene: TRBV7-3; abundance: -; CDR3aa: CASGKTDYTGELFF; CDR3nt: TGTGCCAGCGGCAAGACAGATTACACCGGGGAGCTGTTTTTT
j_gene: TRBJ2-1; d_gene: -; v_gene: TRBV6-5; abundance: few; CDR3aa: CATQGLDEQFF; CDR3nt: TGTGCCACTCAAGGCCTGGATGAGCAGTTCTTC
j_gene: TRBJ2-1; d_gene: TRBD1; v_gene: TRBV11-2; abundance: -; CDR3aa: CASSWDSANEQFF; CDR3nt: TGTGCCAGCAGTTGGGACAGTGCAAATGAGCAGTTCTTC
j_gene: TRBJ2-7; d_gene: -; v_gene: TRBV11-2; abundance: many; CDR3aa: CASSLDRGYEQYF; CDR3nt: TGTGCCAGCAGCTTAGATCGAGGTTACGAGCAGTACTTC
j_gene: TRBJ2-7; d_gene: -; v_gene: TRBV6-1; abundance: few; CDR3aa: CASSEAYYEQYF; CDR3nt: TGTGCCAGCAGTGAAGCCTATTACGAGCAGTACTTC
j_gene: TRBJ2-7; d_gene: TRBD1; v_gene: TRBV12-5; abundance: -; CDR3aa: CASGLFQGVPYEQYF; CDR3nt: TGTGCTAGTGGTTTGTTCCAGGGGGTGCCCTACGAGCAGTACTTC
j_gene: TRBJ1-3; d_gene: -; v_gene: TRBV12-3/TRBV12-4; abundance: -; CDR3aa: CASTTERVSGNTIYF; CDR3nt: TGTGCCAGCACGACAGAACGGGTCTCTGGAAACACCATATATTTT
j_gene: TRBJ1-1; d_gene: -; v_gene: TRBV28; abundance: -; CDR3aa: CTSSLRGAEAFF; CDR3nt: TGTACCAGCAGTTTGCGGGGGGCTGAAGCTTTCTTT
j_gene: TRBJ1-1; d_gene: -; v_gene: TRBV12-3/TRBV12-4; abundance: few; CDR3aa: CASRMAVNTEAFF; CDR3nt: TGTGCCAGCAGAATGGCAGTAAACACTGAAGCTTTCTTT
j_gene: TRBJ2-3; d_gene: -; v_gene: TRBV4-3; abundance: -; CDR3aa: CASSQDLIPGDTRYF; CDR3nt: TGCGCCAGCAGCCAAGATTTAATACCGGGAGATACGCGGTATTTT
j_gene: TRBJ2-7; d_gene: TRBD2; v_gene: TRBV9; abundance: once; CDR3aa: CASNVDSGTQYF; CDR3nt: TGTGCCAGTAACGTAGACAGCGGGACGCAGTACTTC